The 4 T cell receptor beta chains below all came from one sample that was sequenced in a study of memory CD4+ T cells and cytomegalovirus serostatus. The sort gate was single viable CD3+CD4+CD8-CD45RO+ cells for memory CD4+ T cells. Clones were read by immunoSEQ multiplex PCR, and TCRdb kept only the in-frame ones, dropping some. Of about 56,000 clones in the sample, about three quarters were seen once. The sample comprised memory CD4+ T cells from blood. All receptors derive from an adult in good health and CMV-seropositive.

V usage is TRBV5-4 and J usage is TRBJ1-1, with D tentatively TRBD1 (5 bases). Per the germline V gene, CDR1 is SGHNT and CDR2 is YYREEE (reference sequence). The CDR3 runs to 15 residues. Trimming shortened V by 4 bases and J by 5 bases, and 18 bases separated the two germline ends. CDR3 nucleotide sequence: TGTGCCAGCAGCCCCGCCGGTCGGGGGAGAACTGAAGCTTTCTTT. Protein product: CASSPAGRGRTEAFF.

The chain uses TRBV5-4 and TRBJ2-4; D gene uncertain. CDR1 SGHNT and CDR2 YYREEE come from the germline V gene (reference sequence). Trimming cost V 0 bases and J 6 bases, with 13 bases left between them. CDR3 length: 15 amino acids. DNA of the CDR3: TGTGCCAGCAGCTTGGGACCCCGGGTCCGAAACATTCAGTACTTC. Its translation is CASSLGPRVRNIQYF.

This clone was observed a few times. The genes are TRBV7-9 and TRBJ1-1, with a weak D call TRBD1 (5 bases). The CDR3 has 14 amino acids. V was clipped by 5 bases and J by 0 bases, with 10 bases between them. Germline values: CDR1 SEHNR, CDR2 FQNEAQ (reference sequence). The CDR3 sequence: CASSQIQVNTEAFF. The CDR3 coding sequence is TGTGCCAGCAGCCAAATACAGGTGAACACTGAAGCTTTCTTT.

CDR3 bases: TGCGCCAGCAGCCCCGGACAGAACACTGAAGCTTTCTTT. Its translation is CASSPGQNTEAFF. The rearrangement joins TRBV5-1 to TRBJ1-1, with D perhaps matching TRBD1 (5 bases). The length of the CDR3 is 13 residues. V lost 4 bases, J lost 1 base, and 8 bases lay in between. CDR1 and CDR2 (germline): SGHRS, YFSETQ.